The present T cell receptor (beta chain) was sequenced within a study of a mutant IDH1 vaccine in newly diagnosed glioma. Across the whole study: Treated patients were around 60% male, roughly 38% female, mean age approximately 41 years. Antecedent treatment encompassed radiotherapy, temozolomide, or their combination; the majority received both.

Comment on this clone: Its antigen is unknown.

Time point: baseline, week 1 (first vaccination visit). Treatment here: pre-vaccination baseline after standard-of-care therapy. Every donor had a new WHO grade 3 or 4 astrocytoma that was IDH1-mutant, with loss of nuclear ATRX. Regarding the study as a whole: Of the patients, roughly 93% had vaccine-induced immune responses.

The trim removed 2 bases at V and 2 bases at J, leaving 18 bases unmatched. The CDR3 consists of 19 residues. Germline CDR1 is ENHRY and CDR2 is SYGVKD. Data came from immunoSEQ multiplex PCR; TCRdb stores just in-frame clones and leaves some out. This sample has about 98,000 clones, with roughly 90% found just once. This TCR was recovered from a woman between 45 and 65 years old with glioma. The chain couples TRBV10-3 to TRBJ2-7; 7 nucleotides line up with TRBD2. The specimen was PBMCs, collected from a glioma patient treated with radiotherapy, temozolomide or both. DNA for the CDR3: TGTGCCATCAGTGAGGGGACCTCCCTAGTGCTAGCGGACCCCTACGAGCAGTACTTC. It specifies CAISEGTSLVLADPYEQYF.